Described below is a single TCR beta chain sequence and its context. Its antigen is not identified. As the template, RNA transcripts were used to amplify TCR beta CDR3 regions. An opening RT-PCR round employed HTBI primers and preceded a second-round multiplex PCR. From the multiplex PCR reads, TCRdb called clonotypes with MiXCR, one entry per CDR3 protein. The sample contains a few hundred thousand distinct CDR3 sequences, approximately 17% of which appear only once. This entry comes from a study of Graves' ophthalmopathy and Graves' hyperthyroidism. Study-wide findings and caveats: Most clonotypes expanded in thyroid above 0.001 frequency were present in blood too.

V was pared by 5 bases and J by 7 bases, with 17 bases between. CDR3 length: 14 amino acids. Sequencing input: peripheral blood. The sequence derives from an adult woman with stable Graves' hyperthyroidism. This sequence joins TRBV12-3 or TRBV12-4 and TRBJ1-1; D might be TRBD1 (5 bases). The CDR3 DNA follows: TGTGCCAGCAGTCCGGGACGGAGAACAGGTGAAGCTTTCTTT. It specifies CASSPGRRTGEAFF.